The 25 T cell receptor beta chains given below trace back to one sample, sequenced in a study of sequential checkpoint blockade in melanoma. Measured with immunoSEQ multiplex PCR; TCRdb has only the in-frame clones, and not every one. This sample carries approximately 4,200 clones, around 22% of them seen once, and the ten largest clones take about 16%. Treatment of the sample: randomized to nivolumab then ipilimumab (arm A) or the reverse (arm B). Sequenced here: tumor tissue (inferred from file names), sampled from a patient given nivolumab and ipilimumab in sequence. The origin of the receptors is a human donor with melanoma.

This chain joins TRBV11-3 and TRBJ2-7, with TRBD2 identical over 11 bases. V shed 5 bases and J 0 bases; nucleotides not matched to a gene: 9. This CDR3 is built from 17 residues. In germline, CDR1 is SGHNT, CDR2 YENEEA. The CDR3 loop reads CASSVGPLAGGSYEQYF. CDR3 in DNA: TGTGCCAGCAGCGTGGGGCCCCTAGCGGGAGGCTCCTACGAGCAGTACTTC.

This clone was found a few times. This chain joins TRBV10-2 and TRBJ1-1; tentative D call: TRBD1 (6 bases). Germline V gene sequence: CDR1 WSHSY, CDR2 SAAADI. CDR3 size: 14 residues. Trimming pared 4 bases from V and 0 bases from J, leaving 9 bases between. The CDR3 is CASSAGQLNTEAFF. The DNA for the CDR3 is TGCGCCAGCAGTGCCGGACAGTTGAACACTGAAGCTTTCTTT.

This clone was found a few times. The V and J genes are TRBV14 and TRBJ2-2; no clear D. Germline CDR1 and CDR2: SGHDN and FVKESK. V lost 0 bases, J lost 3 bases, and 11 bases lay in between. This CDR3 spans 16 amino acids. The CDR3 DNA is TGTGCCAGCAGCCAAGATGTCCAGGTTTACACCGGGGAGCTGTTTTTT. Translated: CASSQDVQVYTGELFF.

This clone was seen a handful of times. The V and J genes are TRBV19 and TRBJ1-5, with 7 nucleotides matching TRBD1. Germline assignment: CDR1 LNHDA and CDR2 SQIVND (reference sequence). The trim removed 5 bases at V and 5 bases at J, leaving 18 bases unmatched. CDR3 length equals 18 residues. In nucleotides, the CDR3 is TGTGCCAGTAGTTACTTATTCCCGGGACAGCAAACCGATCAGCCCCAGCATTTT. This translates into CASSYLFPGQQTDQPQHF.

The chain links TRBV6-8 to TRBJ1-5, with D possibly TRBD1 on 5 matching bases. Germline V gene lookup returns CDR1 MNHGY and CDR2 SAAAGT. CDR3 length: 16 residues. The V gene lost 4 bases and the J gene lost 1 base, with 14 bases spanning the gap. CDR3 protein: CASSFGGSGSNQPQHF. CDR3 coding DNA: TGTGCCAGCAGTTTCGGCGGCTCAGGGAGCAATCAGCCCCAGCATTTT.

The rearrangement joins TRBV30 to TRBJ1-3; D not resolved. Germline V lookup: CDR1 GTSNPN, CDR2 SVGIG (reference sequence). This CDR3 is 11 amino acids long. The V end was cut by 4 bases, the J end by 4 bases, with 5 bases between. The CDR3 sequence is CAWKTGNTIYF. CDR3 sequence (DNA): TGTGCCTGGAAAACGGGAAACACCATATATTTT. Complete variable domain (other parts from reference TRBV30 and TRBJ1-3): SQTIHQWPATLVQPVGSPLSLECTVEGTSNPNLYWYRQAAGRGLQLLFYSVGIGQISSEVPQNLSASRPQDRQFILSSKKLLLSDSGFYLCAWKTGNTIYFGEGSWLTVV.

The chain has TRBV19 and TRBJ2-1; 9 nucleotides match TRBD2. The CDR3 is 15 residues long. After removal of 1 base from V and 5 bases from J, the junction contained 3 bases not matched to a gene. The V gene's germline CDR1 is LNHDA and CDR2 SQIVND (reference sequence). Here the CDR3 DNA reads TGTGCCAGTAGTATAGCGGCTAGCGGGAACAATGAGCAGTTCTTC. It codes for CASSIAASGNNEQFF.

This clone was detected many times. This chain uses TRBV11-3 with TRBJ2-5, with D possibly TRBD1 on 6 matching bases. Trimming shortened V by 1 base and J by 3 bases, and 9 bases separated the two germline ends. Germline assignment: CDR1 SGHNT and CDR2 YENEEA. This CDR3 comprises 14 residues. This CDR3 is CASSLVAGEETQYF. DNA of the CDR3: TGTGCCAGCAGCTTAGTGGCAGGGGAAGAGACCCAGTACTTC. The full variable domain, its missing parts supplied by reference TRBV11-3 and TRBJ2-5, is EAGVVQSPRYKIIEKKQPVAFWCNPISGHNTLYWYLQNLGQGPELLIRYENEEAVDDSQLPKDRFSAERLKGVDSTLKIQPAELGDSAVYLCASSLVAGEETQYFGPGTRLLVL.

This clone appeared many times. The V and J genes are TRBV9 and TRBJ2-3; 8 bases are a match to TRBD1. CDR1 is SGDLS and CDR2 is YYNGEE in the germline V gene. V trimming: 5 bases; J trimming: 1 base; junction bases outside the gene matches: 15. The CDR3 totals 18 residues. The DNA for the CDR3 is TGTGCCAGCAGTGAAGCGCGAGGCAGGGGGCCGGGCACAGATACGCAGTATTTT. Translating it yields CASSEARGRGPGTDTQYF.

This clone showed up just a few times. CDR3 coding DNA: TGCGCCAGCAGCCAAGTGGGGGGATCTGGGCATCAGCCCCAGCATTTT. Amino acids: CASSQVGGSGHQPQHF. The V and J genes are TRBV1 and TRBJ1-5. TRBV1 is reported as a pseudogene. The CDR3 sequence is 16 residues long.

This clone showed up just a few times. The rearrangement uses TRBV11-3 and TRBJ2-1, with 10 bases fitting TRBD2. With V trimmed by 3 bases and J by 1 base, 9 bases remained unmatched. There are 18 residues in the CDR3. CDR1 and CDR2 from the germline V gene are SGHNT and YENEEA. DNA for the CDR3: TGTGCCAGCAGCTTGGAAGCTAGCGGGAGCGGATCCTACAATGAGCAGTTCTTC. Encoded protein: CASSLEASGSGSYNEQFF.

Only a few counts were recorded for this clone. CDR3 region: CASSGLAGLYEQYF. The CDR3 bases are TGTGCCAGCAGTGGACTAGCGGGCTTATACGAGCAGTACTTC. This chain uses TRBV6-8 with TRBJ2-7; 11 bases align to TRBD2. The CDR3 contains 14 residues. With 5 bases clipped from V and 4 bases from J, the junction kept 4 bases outside the gene matches. Germline-derived CDR1 and CDR2 are MNHGY and SAAAGT.

The rearrangement joins TRBV12-5 to TRBJ1-5; D not resolved. This CDR3 is 13 amino acids long. CDR1 and CDR2 from the germline V gene are LGHNT and FRNRAP. This chain's CDR3 is CASNLGRNQPQHF. In nucleotides, the CDR3 is TGTGCCAGCAATCTCGGGCGGAATCAGCCCCAGCATTTT.

This clone was detected a few times. The chain has TRBV11-3 and TRBJ2-1, with 8 bases aligning to TRBD2. This CDR3 contains 17 residues. Germline V gene lookup returns CDR1 SGHNT and CDR2 YENEEA. J gave up 0 bases and V 6 bases, and 10 bases lay outside the gene matches. DNA for the CDR3: TGTGCCAGCAGGAACGACGTAGCGGGGAGCTCCTACAATGAGCAGTTCTTC. Residues: CASRNDVAGSSYNEQFF.

DNA for the CDR3: TGTGCCAGTAGTCCACGGACCGCGGCAACTAATGAAAAACTGTTTTTT. Translating gives CASSPRTAATNEKLFF. The rearrangement joins TRBV19 to TRBJ1-4; no clear D. The CDR3 consists of 16 residues. V was cut by 5 bases and J by 0 bases, with 13 bases left in between. CDR1 is LNHDA, CDR2 SQIVND, per germline (reference sequence).

The table lists this clone with a few counts. The V gene is TRBV5-1, the J gene TRBJ1-1, with 7 bases identical to TRBD1. CDR1 SGHRS and CDR2 YFSETQ come from the germline V gene. The CDR3 covers 17 residues. V shed 0 bases and J 2 bases; nucleotides not matched to a gene: 10. The CDR3 loop reads CASSLALTGDRNTEAFF. CDR3 nucleotide sequence: TGCGCCAGCAGCTTGGCCCTAACAGGGGATAGAAACACTGAAGCTTTCTTT. The complete variable domain, with remaining parts taken from reference TRBV5-1 and TRBJ1-1, reads KAGVTQTPRYLIKTRGQQVTLSCSPISGHRSVSWYQQTPGQGLQFLFEYFSETQRNKGNFPGRFSGRQFSNSRSEMNVSTLELGDSALYLCASSLALTGDRNTEAFFGQGTRLTVV.

The chain uses TRBV4-1 and TRBJ2-5; D possibly corresponds to TRBD2 (6 bases). V lost 0 bases and J lost 5, with 19 bases in between. This CDR3 contains 17 residues. The germline CDR1 and CDR2 sequences are MGHRA and YSYEKL. The CDR3 DNA follows: TGCGCCAGCAGCCAAGATCCCCCAGGGACTTTTGGGGAGACCCAGTACTTC. It encodes CASSQDPPGTFGETQYF.

This rearrangement joins TRBV9 to TRBJ2-7; TRBD2 agrees at 9 bases. After removal of 2 bases from V and 2 bases from J, the junction contained 8 bases not matched to a gene. From germline, CDR1 is SGDLS and CDR2 YYNGEE. The length of the CDR3 is 16 residues. In DNA form, the CDR3 reads TGTGCCAGCAGCGTCGGAGCTAGCGGGGCGACCTACGAGCAGTACTTC. Residues: CASSVGASGATYEQYF.

This clone was seen a few times. This rearrangement joins TRBV11-3 to TRBJ2-1; D could derive from TRBD1 or TRBD2 (5 bases each). The germline gives CDR1 SGHNT, CDR2 YENEEA. Trimming took 5 bases from V and 0 from J, leaving 14 bases between them. The CDR3 length is 16 residues. The CDR3: CASSPPPGRSYNEQFF. DNA for the CDR3: TGTGCCAGCAGCCCTCCTCCGGGGCGCTCCTACAATGAGCAGTTCTTC.

This clone was picked up many times. The gene calls are TRBV11-3 and TRBJ1-1, with D perhaps matching TRBD1 (5 bases). The germline gives CDR1 SGHNT, CDR2 YENEEA. V was trimmed by 3 bases and J by 3 bases, leaving 14 bases between them. The CDR3 totals 15 residues. CDR3 DNA: TGTGCCAGCAGCTTCGCGCCAGGGTTGGACACTGAAGCTTTCTTT. Protein: CASSFAPGLDTEAFF. Full variable domain (remainder filled in from reference TRBV11-3 and TRBJ1-1): EAGVVQSPRYKIIEKKQPVAFWCNPISGHNTLYWYLQNLGQGPELLIRYENEEAVDDSQLPKDRFSAERLKGVDSTLKIQPAELGDSAVYLCASSFAPGLDTEAFFGQGTRLTVV.

The rearrangement joins TRBV5-1 to TRBJ2-1; 14 positions match TRBD2. V was clipped by 0 bases and J by 16 bases; unmatched bases: 9. The germline CDR1 and CDR2 sequences are SGHRS and YFSETQ. CDR3 length: 15 residues. This chain's CDR3 is CASSLETGTSGRRFF. The DNA for the CDR3 is TGCGCCAGCAGCTTGGAGACAGGGACTAGCGGGAGAAGATTCTTC.

The chain combines TRBV18 with TRBJ2-5; D is undetermined. CDR1 is KGHSH and CDR2 is LQKENI in the germline V gene. The V end was cut by 5 bases, the J end by 3 bases, with 13 bases between. The CDR3 totals 14 residues. In DNA, the CDR3 is TGTGCCAGCTCAGGGGTGAGTGGAGAAGAGACCCAGTACTTC. It codes for CASSGVSGEETQYF.

This chain uses TRBV19 with TRBJ1-5; TRBD1 is a possible D gene (6 bases). The CDR3 has 13 residues. Trimming cost V 11 bases and J 2 bases, with 13 bases left between them. Germline values: CDR1 LNHDA, CDR2 SQIVND (reference sequence). CDR3 loop: CASKSGGNQPQHF. For the CDR3, the DNA is TGTGCCTCGAAATCAGGGGGCAATCAGCCCCAGCATTTT.

The rearrangement joins TRBV4-1 to TRBJ1-4; D unresolved. The CDR3 is made up of 14 amino acids. Trimming removed 4 bases at V and 6 bases at J, with 12 bases between. Per the germline V gene, CDR1 is MGHRA and CDR2 is YSYEKL. The CDR3 DNA follows: TGCGCCAGCAGCCTGACTTGGTGGGATGAAAAACTGTTTTTT. As protein: CASSLTWWDEKLFF.

This clone was counted only a few times. This rearrangement joins TRBV14 to TRBJ1-1; D remains ambiguous. The germline CDR1 and CDR2 sequences are SGHDN and FVKESK. V was trimmed by 1 base and J by 9 bases, leaving 6 bases between them. The CDR3 runs to 11 residues. CDR3 in DNA: TGTGCCAGCAGCCAAGGCTCCAAAGCTTTCTTT. Amino acids: CASSQGSKAFF.